The 24 T cell receptor beta chains below were found in one sample sequenced in a study of cytomegalovirus exposure and HLA in healthy donors. The protocol was immunoSEQ multiplex PCR, while the TCRdb copy is restricted to in-frame clones and leaves out a portion. The sample lists about 330,000 clones; approximately 86% were seen once. Sequenced input: PBMCs. The receptors stem from a woman in her 30s in good health and CMV-seropositive.

Note on this clone: The same CDR3 also results from other DNA sequences found in this sample. The chain couples TRBV7-3 to TRBJ2-1, with no clear D. Germline V gene data show CDR1 as SGHTA and CDR2 as FQGTGA. The CDR3 length is 11 residues. The V and J ends lost 5 bases and 7 bases respectively, with 6 bases between them. The CDR3, as DNA: TGTGCCAGCAGCGTGGGGAATGAGCAGTTCTTC. Encoded protein: CASSVGNEQFF.

This clone was recorded a few times. The chain has TRBV27 and TRBJ1-2; 7 nucleotides line up with TRBD1. The germline gives CDR1 MNHEY, CDR2 SMNVEV (reference sequence). This CDR3 has 13 amino acids. The V gene end was trimmed by 6 bases and the J gene end by 4 bases; junction bases not matched to a gene: 5. This CDR3 is CASSLGQFYGYTF. The DNA for the CDR3 is TGTGCCAGCAGCCTGGGACAGTTCTATGGCTACACCTTC.

The V call is TRBV7-3, the J call TRBJ1-5; D unresolved. The germline V gene encodes CDR1 SGHTA and CDR2 FQGTGA. V shed 2 bases and J shed 4 bases, with 6 bases lying between them. The CDR3 has 13 residues. This chain's CDR3 is CASSLASNQPQHF. The CDR3 DNA follows: TGTGCCAGCAGCTTAGCGAGTAATCAGCCCCAGCATTTT.

The rearrangement links TRBV4-3 to TRBJ2-3, with no clear D. Trimming stripped 2 bases from V and 6 bases from J, with 9 bases between. Per the germline V gene, CDR1 is LGHNA and CDR2 is YSLEER. CDR3 length: 13 amino acids. The CDR3, as DNA: TGCGCCAGCAGCCAAACCCGAATTGATACGCAGTATTTT. It encodes CASSQTRIDTQYF.

This clone was seen a single time. The rearrangement links TRBV19 to TRBJ2-7; D possibly uses TRBD1 or TRBD2 (5 bases each). The CDR3 contains 12 residues. CDR1 and CDR2 (germline): LNHDA, SQIVND (reference sequence). The ends were cut back, 10 bases at V and 0 bases at J, with 10 bases in the middle. As DNA, the CDR3 is TGTGCCACCCTCGGGGCCTCCTACGAGCAGTACTTC. It is translated as CATLGASYEQYF.

V is TRBV5-6 and J is TRBJ2-3; D assignment may be TRBD1 or TRBD2 (5 bases each). Germline lookup yields CDR1 SGHDT and CDR2 YYEEEE. V was pared by 6 bases and J by 2 bases, with 10 bases between. This CDR3 has 13 amino acids. This CDR3 reads CASILGPTDTQYF. The CDR3 nucleotides are TGTGCCAGCATCCTGGGACCCACAGATACGCAGTATTTT.

This chain connects TRBV9 to TRBJ1-2, with 12 bases fitting TRBD1. The CDR3 loop spans 15 amino acids. V lost 4 bases and J lost 7; bases outside the gene matches: 8. The germline gives CDR1 SGDLS, CDR2 YYNGEE. The CDR3 sequence: CASSIAGQGASGYTF. The DNA of the CDR3 is TGTGCCAGCAGCATAGCGGGACAGGGGGCCTCTGGCTACACCTTC.

CDR3 in DNA: TGTGCCAGCGCTCAGCCCCAGCATTTT. As protein: CASAQPQHF. The chain links TRBV27 to TRBJ1-5; no definite D call. CDR3 length: 9 amino acids. V dropped 8 bases and J dropped 6 bases, with 2 bases sitting between them. CDR1 MNHEY and CDR2 SMNVEV come from the germline V gene (reference sequence).

The rearrangement uses TRBV2 and TRBJ1-5; no reliable D call. Germline lookup yields CDR1 SNHLY and CDR2 FYNNEI. The CDR3 contains 13 residues. Trimming took 4 bases from V and 0 from J, leaving 4 bases between them. The CDR3 reads CASSGSSNQPQHF. As DNA, the CDR3 is TGTGCCAGCAGTGGCTCTAGCAATCAGCCCCAGCATTTT.

The chain carries TRBV6-5 and TRBJ1-2; 11 nucleotides agree with TRBD1. The germline gives CDR1 MNHEY, CDR2 SVGAGI. The ends lost 0 bases at V and 4 bases at J; junction bases unmatched: 4. This CDR3 spans 16 amino acids. CDR3 nucleotide sequence: TGTGCCAGCAGTTACTCAGGACAGGGGGCGGGCTATGGCTACACCTTC. Amino acids: CASSYSGQGAGYGYTF.

The chain uses TRBV6-1 and TRBJ2-3, with 14 bases that match TRBD2. Germline CDR1 is MNHNS and CDR2 is SASEGT. The J segment lost 5 bases and the V segment lost 4 bases, leaving 5 bases of the junction unmatched. This CDR3 spans 16 amino acids. CDR3 sequence: CASSATSGGAGDTQYF. CDR3 nucleotides: TGTGCCAGCAGTGCGACTAGCGGGGGGGCCGGAGATACGCAGTATTTT.

J is TRBJ1-2 and V is TRBV4-3; D gene unclear. The germline V gene encodes CDR1 LGHNA and CDR2 YSLEER. The CDR3 totals 14 residues. Trimming removed 4 bases from V and 4 bases from J, with 13 bases in between. In DNA, the CDR3 is TGCGCCAGCAGCCTCGGGGATCCTTCCTATGGCTACACCTTC. Translated, it gives CASSLGDPSYGYTF.

A word on this clone: Compared with germline, one end of the junction differs, possibly owing to a read error. The chain employs TRBV4-1 and TRBJ2-7, with 7 bases matching TRBD2. Germline V CDR1 and CDR2: MGHRA, YSYEKL. This CDR3 has 13 amino acids. The CDR3 DNA reads as TGCGCCAGCAGCCAAGTTGGGGAGGGGCCTCCAGGCTTC. It codes for CASSQVGEGPPGF.

V is TRBV7-2 and J is TRBJ1-2; D is unresolved. The germline V gene encodes CDR1 SGHTA and CDR2 FQGNSA. The CDR3 loop spans 13 amino acids. Trimming cost V 6 bases and J 2 bases, with 10 bases left between them. The CDR3 reads CASSYPGNYGYTF. Here the CDR3 DNA reads TGTGCCAGCAGTTATCCGGGGAACTATGGCTACACCTTC. Complete variable domain (other parts from reference TRBV7-2 and TRBJ1-2): GAGVSQSPSNKVTEKGKDVELRCDPISGHTALYWYRQSLGQGLEFLIYFQGNSAPDKSGLPSDRFSAERTGGSVSTLTIQRTQQEDSAVYLCASSYPGNYGYTFGSGTRLTVV.

The chain employs TRBV25-1 and TRBJ2-1; 11 bases line up with TRBD2. V lost 6 bases, J lost 8 bases, and 12 bases stayed unmatched. The CDR3 has 16 amino acids. The V gene's germline CDR1 is MGHDK and CDR2 SYGVNS. CDR3 DNA: TGTGCCAGCAGGCCAGGGCCTAGCGGGAGGAAAGATGAGCAGTTCTTC. It specifies CASRPGPSGRKDEQFF.

The V gene is TRBV27, the J gene TRBJ1-2, with a tentative D call TRBD1 (6 bases). Germline-derived CDR1 and CDR2 are MNHEY and SMNVEV (reference sequence). This CDR3 is built from 14 residues. Trimming shortened V by 5 bases and J by 5 bases, and 15 bases separated the two germline ends. The CDR3 region is CASSAKQGGYGYTF. For the CDR3, the DNA is TGTGCCAGCAGTGCAAAACAGGGTGGGTATGGCTACACCTTC.

The chain combines TRBV6-5 with TRBJ2-1; perhaps TRBD2 as D (6 bases). The germline gives CDR1 MNHEY, CDR2 SVGAGI. V lost 7 bases and J lost 2, with 9 bases in between. This CDR3 comprises 13 residues. The CDR3: CASNGLTYNEQFF. CDR3 DNA: TGTGCCAGCAACGGACTAACCTACAATGAGCAGTTCTTC.

The chain couples TRBV27 to TRBJ2-2; TRBD2 agrees at 7 bases. Germline values: CDR1 MNHEY, CDR2 SMNVEV (reference sequence). V was pared by 3 bases and J by 7 bases, with 11 bases of the junction left unmatched. The length of the CDR3 is 16 residues. The CDR3 loop is CASSFGPGREVGELFF. For the CDR3, the DNA is TGTGCCAGCAGTTTCGGTCCGGGACGGGAGGTCGGGGAGCTGTTTTTT.

This chain connects TRBV20-1 to TRBJ1-2, with no clear D. Germline V gene sequence: CDR1 DFQATT, CDR2 SNEGSKA (reference sequence). The CDR3 runs 10 residues. CDR3 residues: CSNSNYGYTF. As DNA, the CDR3 is TGCAGCAACTCTAACTATGGCTACACCTTC.

V and J are TRBV14 and TRBJ2-7, with 11 bases fitting TRBD1. The J segment lost 0 bases and the V segment lost 4 bases, leaving 2 bases of the junction unmatched. Looked up from germline, CDR1 is SGHDN and CDR2 is FVKESK. The length of the CDR3 is 15 residues. The CDR3 DNA reads as TGTGCCAGCAGCCCCGGACAGGGGGCCTCCTACGAGCAGTACTTC. This sequence encodes CASSPGQGASYEQYF.

J is TRBJ2-1 and V is TRBV2; D is unclear. Trimming took off 7 bases at V and 3 bases at J, with 19 bases between the two ends. Looked up from germline, CDR1 is SNHLY and CDR2 is FYNNEI. This CDR3 has 16 amino acids. The CDR3 reads CASTLSGGLSYNEQFF. In DNA form, the CDR3 reads TGTGCCAGCACTTTGTCGGGCGGTTTAAGCTACAATGAGCAGTTCTTC.

The chain uses TRBV10-3 and TRBJ1-2; D is undetermined. V shed 8 bases and J shed 8 bases, with 21 bases lying between them. The CDR3 covers 14 residues. CDR1 is ENHRY and CDR2 is SYGVKD in the germline V gene. The CDR3 sequence is CAIPSAQSNIGYTF. The DNA for the CDR3 is TGTGCCATCCCTTCGGCCCAGTCGAATATCGGCTACACCTTC.

The rearrangement links TRBV28 to TRBJ2-1, with 8 bases identical to TRBD1. V was clipped by 7 bases and J by 8 bases; unmatched bases: 16. The CDR3 consists of 16 residues. Germline V gene lookup returns CDR1 MDHEN and CDR2 SYDVKM. For the CDR3, the DNA is TGTGCCAGCACCATTCTCGCAGGGGGCGTTTATGATGAGCAGTTCTTC. Its translation is CASTILAGGVYDEQFF.

Turning to this clone: Other DNA sequences of this sample code for an identical CDR3. V is TRBV19 and J is TRBJ2-7; D is perhaps TRBD2 (6 bases). This CDR3 comprises 13 residues. The V gene's germline CDR1 is LNHDA and CDR2 SQIVND (reference sequence). V lost 5 bases, J lost 2 bases, and 10 bases lay in between. CDR3 protein: CASSPRGTYEQYF. The CDR3 DNA reads TGTGCCAGTAGTCCCCGGGGGACCTACGAGCAGTACTTC.